The rows below give T cell receptor beta chains drawn from one sample of a study of T-cell memory formation after mild COVID-19. TCRdb analysed the 5' RACE reads with MiXCR anew, one entry per CDR3 protein. The sample contains over 300,000 distinct CDR3 sequences, under 25% of which appear only once. Sequencing input: PBMCs or a T cell subset sorted from them (not recorded which). These receptors were taken from a man aged 18 to 30 who had mild COVID-19 (a few samples of this study predate the infection). Cell type and time point are not known. The CDR3 runs from the conserved cysteine through the conserved F or W. The D gene is left open where the match is weak. Size values are once, few and many counts, or a class for expanded clones, and some rows have none.

d_gene,abundance,v_gene,j_gene,CDR3nt,CDR3aa
.,.,TRBV5-1,TRBJ1-6,TGCGCCAGCAGCTTGCGATTAGCGGGGACGGATTCACCCCTCCACTTT,CASSLRLAGTDSPLHF
.,few,TRBV4-3,TRBJ2-4,TGCGCCAGCAGCCAAGTCCAGGGATGGGCCAAAAACATTCAGTACTTC,CASSQVQGWAKNIQYF
TRBD2,.,TRBV20-1,TRBJ2-2,TGCAGTGCCCCCACGGCGCTAGCGGCCGGGGAGCTGTTTTTT,CSAPTALAAGELFF
.,.,TRBV3-1,TRBJ2-3,TGTGCCAGCAGCCAAGATGCCGGGGGGCGAGATACGCAGTATTTT,CASSQDAGGRDTQYF
.,few,TRBV5-1,TRBJ2-5,TGCGCCAGCAGCCTACCCTTAGACCAAGAGACCCAGTACTTC,CASSLPLDQETQYF
.,.,TRBV6-2/TRBV6-3,TRBJ1-1,TGTGCCAGCATTCAGGGGTTGAACACTGAAGCTTTCTTT,CASIQGLNTEAFF
TRBD1,few,TRBV5-1,TRBJ2-5,TGCGCCAGCAGCCCCTGGACAGGGGCAGAGACCCAGTACTTC,CASSPWTGAETQYF
.,.,TRBV11-2,TRBJ2-3,TGTGCCAGCAGCCAGGTAGCGGAGCACACAGATACGCAGTATTTT,CASSQVAEHTDTQYF
.,.,TRBV20-1,TRBJ1-5,TGCAGTGTAGCAGGGGAGGAGGATCAGCCCCAGCATTTT,CSVAGEEDQPQHF
TRBD2,few,TRBV25-1,TRBJ2-1,TGTGCCAGCAGTGTCCATGGGAGGGATGAGCAGTTCTTC,CASSVHGRDEQFF
.,many,TRBV15,TRBJ1-5,TGTGCCACCAGCAGAAACGTAAGGCAGGCCCAGCATTTT,CATSRNVRQAQHF
.,few,TRBV3-1,TRBJ1-1,TGTGCCAGCCTAAGCGGGGGTTCCACTGAAGCTTTCTTT,CASLSGGSTEAFF
.,few,TRBV29-1,TRBJ2-4,TGCAGCGTTGAAGGCCGTTTAGCCAAAAACATTCAGTACTTC,CSVEGRLAKNIQYF
TRBD2,.,TRBV9,TRBJ2-3,TGTGCCAGCAGCGTAGGGGTTAGCGGGATGACAGATACGCAGTATTTT,CASSVGVSGMTDTQYF
.,.,TRBV6-1,TRBJ1-6,TGTGCCAGCAGCTCTACGTGGCAGATGAATTCACCCCTCCACTTT,CASSSTWQMNSPLHF
.,few,TRBV24-1,TRBJ1-2,TGTGCCACCAGTGAACCCAATCTGGGGGCGGAAGGCTACACCTTC,CATSEPNLGAEGYTF
TRBD1,few,TRBV13,TRBJ2-7,TGTGCCAGCAGCGGTAGGACAGGGGTCTCCTACGAGCAGTACTTC,CASSGRTGVSYEQYF
.,few,TRBV5-1,TRBJ2-6,TGCGCCAGCAGCTTGGTTGGCGGCTCTGGGGCCAACGTCCTGACTTTC,CASSLVGGSGANVLTF
.,.,TRBV9,TRBJ2-5,TGTGCCAGCAGCCCAACCTCAGGGGTGTTAGAGACCCAGTACTTC,CASSPTSGVLETQYF
.,few,TRBV6-2/TRBV6-3,TRBJ2-2,TGTGCCAGCAGTTACTTCAGCGGGGGGGAGCTGTTTTTT,CASSYFSGGELFF
.,few,TRBV5-1,TRBJ2-2,TGCGCCAGCAGCTTGGATCCGGACACCGGGGAGCTGTTTTTT,CASSLDPDTGELFF
TRBD1,few,TRBV7-2,TRBJ2-3,TGTGCCAGCAGCTCCGGTTGGGGACAGGGTACTGGAGATACGCAGTATTTT,CASSSGWGQGTGDTQYF
TRBD1,.,TRBV2,TRBJ2-7,TGTGCCAGCAGTGTAAGTGGGACAGGGCGGTACGAGCAGTACTTC,CASSVSGTGRYEQYF
.,few,TRBV29-1,TRBJ2-3,TGCAGCGTTGACGGCCGGGGCACAGATACGCAGTATTTT,CSVDGRGTDTQYF
TRBD1,few,TRBV19,TRBJ1-1,TGTGCCAGTAGTGAGACAGGGATGAACACTGAAGCTTTCTTT,CASSETGMNTEAFF
.,.,TRBV6-2/TRBV6-3,TRBJ1-2,TGTGCCAGCAGTCTGCAGGGGACCGGCTACACCTTC,CASSLQGTGYTF
.,.,TRBV21-1,TRBJ1-4,TGTGCCAGCAGCAAAGAAAGGATCAGCTATGAAAAACTGTTTTTT,CASSKERISYEKLFF
.,.,TRBV5-5,TRBJ1-1,TGTGCCAGCAGCGCGAATCCGGGCCCCAGTTCTGAAGCTTTCTTT,CASSANPGPSSEAFF
.,many,TRBV5-1,TRBJ1-1,TGCGCCAGCAGCCTCAGGGGCACTGAAGCTTTCTTT,CASSLRGTEAFF
.,.,TRBV9,TRBJ2-4,TGTGCCAGCAGCGTAGTGTGGGCAGGAACCATTCTAGCCAAAAACATTCAGTACTTC,CASSVVWAGTILAKNIQYF
.,.,TRBV9,TRBJ1-4,TGTGCCAGCAGCGTGAACCCAGGGATTAATGAAAAACTGTTTTTT,CASSVNPGINEKLFF
.,few,TRBV9,TRBJ2-7,TGTGCCAGCAGCCCGGGGGTTACCTCCTACGAGCAGTACTTC,CASSPGVTSYEQYF
TRBD1,few,TRBV3-1,TRBJ1-2,TGTGCCAGCAGCCAAAGCCAGGGGGCCTGGCACTATGGCTACACCTTC,CASSQSQGAWHYGYTF
TRBD1,.,TRBV7-8,TRBJ1-4,TGTGCCAGCAGCCCAAGGGCCAGGGGGCGCGCAGCTAATGAAAAACTGTTTTTT,CASSPRARGRAANEKLFF
TRBD1,few,TRBV11-2,TRBJ1-5,TGTGCCAGCAGCTTGGGTCACAGGGGAGGCAATCAGCCCCAGCATTTT,CASSLGHRGGNQPQHF
TRBD1,.,TRBV12-3/TRBV12-4,TRBJ2-2,TGTGCCAGCAGATCGGGACAGGTCGGCAGCGGGGAGCTGTTTTTT,CASRSGQVGSGELFF
.,.,TRBV6-4,TRBJ1-5,TGTGCCAGCAGTGACGGGGAGGGACGGTTTAGCAATCAGCCCCAGCATTTT,CASSDGEGRFSNQPQHF
.,few,TRBV5-1,TRBJ1-1,TGCGCCAGCAGCTTACAAACCGGGACCGAGAACACTGAAGCTTTCTTT,CASSLQTGTENTEAFF
TRBD1,few,TRBV6-5,TRBJ2-1,TGTGCCAGCAGTTATGAGAGGCCCGGACAGGGAGAGCAGTTCTTC,CASSYERPGQGEQFF
TRBD1,few,TRBV20-1,TRBJ1-1,TGCAGTGCCTCCAGGGACAGGAGGAACACTGAAGCTTTCTTT,CSASRDRRNTEAFF
.,.,TRBV10-3,TRBJ2-2,TGTGCCATCAACCCAGCTGGGCCGTCAGGGGAGCTGTTTTTT,CAINPAGPSGELFF
.,few,TRBV4-1,TRBJ1-2,TGCGCCAGCAGCTCCCACGGGGCACCGGGTGGCTATGGCTACACCTTC,CASSSHGAPGGYGYTF
TRBD1,.,TRBV20-1,TRBJ2-3,TGCAGTGCTAGCCCAACAGGGGGCTTCACAGATACGCAGTATTTT,CSASPTGGFTDTQYF
.,.,TRBV27,TRBJ1-1,TGTGCCAGAGACACAGTTGAAGCTTTCTTT,CARDTVEAFF
.,.,TRBV11-2,TRBJ1-5,TGTGCCAGCAGTGGGGAGGAGAGAGGGGCCCAGCATTTT,CASSGEERGAQHF
.,.,TRBV7-2,TRBJ2-1,TGTGCCAGCAGCCCCCGGGCGGGGTACAATGAGCAGTTCTTC,CASSPRAGYNEQFF
.,.,TRBV4-2,TRBJ1-4,TGTGCCAGCAGCCCTACCTGGGGGAGTAATGAAAAACTGTTTTTT,CASSPTWGSNEKLFF
.,few,TRBV4-1,TRBJ1-2,TGCGCCAGCAGCCAAGACCGGGGTCCGGCCAACTATGGCTACACCTTC,CASSQDRGPANYGYTF
.,.,TRBV9,TRBJ1-5,TGTGCCAGCAGCGTCGGAGTAAATAGCAATCAGCCCCAGCATTTT,CASSVGVNSNQPQHF